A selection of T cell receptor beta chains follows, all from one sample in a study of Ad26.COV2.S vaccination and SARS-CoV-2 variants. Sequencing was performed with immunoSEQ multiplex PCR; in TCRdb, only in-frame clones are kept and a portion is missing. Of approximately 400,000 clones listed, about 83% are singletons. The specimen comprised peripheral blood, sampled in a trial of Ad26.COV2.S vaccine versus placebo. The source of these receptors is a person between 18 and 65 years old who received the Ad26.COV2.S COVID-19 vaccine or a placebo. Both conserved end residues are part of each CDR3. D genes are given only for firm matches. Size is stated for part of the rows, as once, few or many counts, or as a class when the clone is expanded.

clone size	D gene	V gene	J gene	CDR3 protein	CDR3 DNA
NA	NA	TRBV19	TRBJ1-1	CASSIGGGSTEAFF	TGTGCCAGTAGTATAGGGGGAGGGTCCACTGAAGCTTTCTTT
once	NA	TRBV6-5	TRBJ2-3	CASRKDGYTDTQYF	TGTGCCAGCAGGAAGGACGGCTACACAGATACGCAGTATTTT
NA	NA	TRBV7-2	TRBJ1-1	CASSLVRNTEAFF	TGTGCCAGCAGCTTAGTACGGAACACTGAAGCTTTCTTT
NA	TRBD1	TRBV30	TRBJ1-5	CAWSQGVNQPQHF	TGTGCCTGGAGTCAGGGGGTCAATCAGCCCCAGCATTTT
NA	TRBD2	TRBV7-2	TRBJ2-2	CASSLDPRASGNTGELFF	TGTGCCAGCAGCTTAGATCCCAGGGCTAGCGGTAACACCGGGGAGCTGTTTTTT
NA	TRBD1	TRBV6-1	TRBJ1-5	CASSEERDRRYQPQHF	TGTGCCAGCAGTGAAGAGAGGGACAGGCGATATCAGCCCCAGCATTTT
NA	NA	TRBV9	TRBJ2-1	CASSVGEGEQFF	TGTGCCAGCAGCGTAGGGGAAGGCGAGCAGTTCTTC
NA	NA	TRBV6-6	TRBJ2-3	CASSYGGAVGDTQYF	TGTGCCAGCAGTTACGGCGGGGCGGTAGGGGATACGCAGTATTTT
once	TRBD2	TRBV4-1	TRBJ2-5	CASSLAGPRLETQYF	TGCGCCAGCAGCCTAGCGGGACCACGGTTGGAGACCCAGTACTTC
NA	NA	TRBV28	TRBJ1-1	CASRSVNTEAFF	TGTGCCAGTAGGAGTGTGAACACTGAAGCTTTCTTT
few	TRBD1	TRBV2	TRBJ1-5	CASSVRTGEQPQHF	TGTGCCAGCAGCGTCAGGACAGGCGAACAGCCCCAGCATTTT
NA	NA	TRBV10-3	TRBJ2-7	CAISDPSGQGRRSYEQYF	TGTGCCATCAGTGACCCCTCGGGGCAGGGACGTAGGTCCTACGAGCAGTACTTC
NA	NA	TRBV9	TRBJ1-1	CASSVDGLGGTEAFF	TGTGCCAGCAGCGTAGATGGGTTGGGGGGCACTGAAGCTTTCTTT
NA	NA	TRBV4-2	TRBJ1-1	CASSQNRGTEAFF	TGTGCCAGCAGCCAGAACCGGGGCACTGAAGCTTTCTTT
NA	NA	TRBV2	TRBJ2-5	CASRAIISGTQYF	TGTGCCAGCAGGGCTATTATAAGCGGGACCCAGTACTTC
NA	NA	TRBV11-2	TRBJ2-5	CASSQGPQETQYF	TGTGCCAGCAGCCAGGGCCCTCAAGAGACCCAGTACTTC
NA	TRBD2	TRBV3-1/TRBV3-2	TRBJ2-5	CASSLRGSGGKETQYF	TGTGCCAGCAGCCTCCGGGGTAGCGGGGGAAAAGAGACCCAGTACTTC
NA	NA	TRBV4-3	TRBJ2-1	CASSQVARRYNEQFF	TGCGCCAGCAGCCAAGTGGCCAGGAGGTACAATGAGCAGTTCTTC
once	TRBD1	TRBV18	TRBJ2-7	CASSRPRGQGNEQYF	TGTGCCAGCTCCCGCCCCCGGGGACAGGGCAACGAGCAGTACTTC
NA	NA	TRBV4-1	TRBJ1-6	CASSQVSGAYSPLHF	TGCGCCAGCAGCCAAGTCTCAGGGGCATATTCACCCCTCCACTTT
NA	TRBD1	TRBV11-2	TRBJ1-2	CASSTYRGRAYGYTF	TGTGCCAGCAGCACCTACAGGGGGCGGGCCTATGGCTACACCTTC
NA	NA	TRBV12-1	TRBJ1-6	CATGTHNSPLHF	TGTGCCACCGGGACTCATAATTCACCCCTCCACTTT
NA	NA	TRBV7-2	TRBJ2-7	CASSLISVLYEQYF	TGTGCCAGCAGCTTAATATCGGTCCTCTACGAGCAGTACTTC
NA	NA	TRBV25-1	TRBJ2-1	CASSEYRETYNEQFF	TGTGCCAGCAGTGAATACAGGGAGACCTACAATGAGCAGTTCTTC
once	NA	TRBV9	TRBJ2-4	CASSVGQIGNIQYF	TGTGCCAGCAGCGTAGGGCAGATTGGAAACATTCAGTACTTC
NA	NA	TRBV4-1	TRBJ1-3	CASSQPLAGPGNTIYF	TGCGCCAGCAGCCAGCCGCTGGCAGGGCCTGGAAACACCATATATTTT
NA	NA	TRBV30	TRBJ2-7	CAWIPTRRGEQYF	TGTGCCTGGATACCGACAAGACGGGGCGAGCAGTACTTC
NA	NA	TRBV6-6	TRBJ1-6	CASSRDRNNSPLHF	TGTGCCAGCAGCCGGGATAGAAATAATTCACCCCTCCACTTT
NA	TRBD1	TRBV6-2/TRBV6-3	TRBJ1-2	CASSWGTAYYGYTF	TGTGCCAGCAGTTGGGGGACAGCCTACTATGGCTACACCTTC
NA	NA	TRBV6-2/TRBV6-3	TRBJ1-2	CASSLQGSSYTF	TGTGCCAGCAGTCTACAGGGTTCCAGCTACACCTTC
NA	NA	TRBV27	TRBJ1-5	CASSPYDRTFDLNQPQHF	TGTGCCAGCAGTCCTTACGACAGGACCTTCGACCTTAATCAGCCCCAGCATTTT
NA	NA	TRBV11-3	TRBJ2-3	CASSFRGLGTDTQYF	TGTGCCAGCAGCTTCCGGGGGTTGGGCACAGATACGCAGTATTTT
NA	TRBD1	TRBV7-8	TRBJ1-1	CASSDRQGAVTEAFF	TGTGCCAGCAGCGACCGACAGGGGGCGGTCACTGAAGCTTTCTTT
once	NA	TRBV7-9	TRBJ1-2	CASSPAANYGYTF	TGTGCCAGCAGCCCGGCCGCTAACTATGGCTACACCTTC